This T cell receptor (beta chain) was sequenced in a study of shared clonotypes between healthy human individuals. The CDR3 extends over 12 amino acids. V gave up 1 base and J gave up 5 bases, with 5 bases separating them. Germline-derived CDR1 and CDR2 are SEHNR and FQNEAQ (reference sequence). This clone was seen a single time. This specimen includes other DNA sequences encoding the same CDR3. Data came from immunoSEQ multiplex PCR; TCRdb stores just in-frame clones and leaves some out. The profile shows more than 2,000,000 clones, 90% to 95% of them singletons. The chain employs TRBV7-9 and TRBJ2-5; no reliable D call. Specimen: naive CD4+ T cells sorted from blood. The subset was: CD45RA+ positively selected. The clonotype originates from a young man in good health. The CDR3 bases are TGTGCCAGCAGCTTAGAAGTGGAGACCCAGTACTTC. Amino acid sequence: CASSLEVETQYF.